This entry concerns a single TCR beta chain. The primer mix had 60 Vbeta and 13 Jbeta primers. Method: immunoSEQ multiplex PCR; TCRdb's copy keeps in-frame clones and lacks some. Across about 200,000 clones, the top ten clones capture 0.95% to 1.3% of the sample. Per the germline V gene, CDR1 is KGHSH and CDR2 is LQKENI. V lost 1 base, J lost 4 bases, and 22 bases lay in between. The CDR3 extends over 19 amino acids. These data originate in a study of cytomegalovirus exposure and HLA in healthy donors. This clonotype was sampled from a girl aged 2 to 10 in good health and CMV-seropositive. The sample was PBMCs. This chain links TRBV18 with TRBJ2-2; maybe TRBD1 (6 bases). The CDR3, as DNA: TGTGCCAGCTCACCACGGGGGCAGCTTCGTCGATTGGGCACCGGGGAGCTGTTTTTT. It specifies CASSPRGQLRRLGTGELFF.